These T cell receptor beta chains were read from a single sample in a study of molecular identifiers for immune sequencing clone quantification. TCRdb itself ran the PCR reads through MiXCR, one entry per CDR3 protein. Of over 600,000 distinct CDR3 sequences in the sample, 15% to 20% were seen once. Sequenced input: naive CD8+ T cells from blood, with Jurkat cell RNA spiked in. The source is a human donor in good health. Some libraries in this study had Jurkat cell RNA spiked in. CDR3s leave out the opening cysteine and the closing phenylalanine or tryptophan. The D gene is left open where the match is weak.

D gene: TRBD2
V gene: TRBV12-3/TRBV12-4
CDR3 length: 15
J gene: TRBJ2-5
CDR3 protein: ASTLGGNGGAGETQY

D gene: TRBD2
V gene: TRBV12-3/TRBV12-4
CDR3 length: 14
J gene: TRBJ2-1
CDR3 protein: ASSDLAGISYNEQF

D gene: .
V gene: TRBV12-3/TRBV12-4
CDR3 length: 13
J gene: TRBJ1-3
CDR3 protein: ASSLAGVSGNTIY

D gene: TRBD1
V gene: TRBV5-6
CDR3 length: 13
J gene: TRBJ2-7
CDR3 protein: ASSPRQGSPYEQY

D gene: .
V gene: TRBV27
CDR3 length: 12
J gene: TRBJ2-7
CDR3 protein: ASSLARTSYEQY

D gene: TRBD2
V gene: TRBV4-3
CDR3 length: 14
J gene: TRBJ2-7
CDR3 protein: ASSQAPAGGGGEQY

D gene: TRBD1
V gene: TRBV28
CDR3 length: 12
J gene: TRBJ1-1
CDR3 protein: ASSLQGRGPEAF

D gene: TRBD2
V gene: TRBV14
CDR3 length: 13
J gene: TRBJ2-5
CDR3 protein: ASSYIRGGQETQY

D gene: .
V gene: TRBV28
CDR3 length: 12
J gene: TRBJ2-3
CDR3 protein: ASSFGWSTDTQY

D gene: .
V gene: TRBV6-1
CDR3 length: 14
J gene: TRBJ2-3
CDR3 protein: ASSENRGGVTDTQY

D gene: .
V gene: TRBV4-2
CDR3 length: 17
J gene: TRBJ2-7
CDR3 protein: ASSQDPVGSQTNSTEQY

D gene: .
V gene: TRBV27
CDR3 length: 11
J gene: TRBJ2-7
CDR3 protein: ASSPVLGSEQY

D gene: TRBD1
V gene: TRBV28
CDR3 length: 13
J gene: TRBJ1-1
CDR3 protein: ASNLAGGMNTEAF

D gene: TRBD2
V gene: TRBV7-9
CDR3 length: 14
J gene: TRBJ2-1
CDR3 protein: ASSFRLAGAYNEQF

D gene: TRBD2
V gene: TRBV23-1
CDR3 length: 16
J gene: TRBJ2-3
CDR3 protein: ASSQGEGLAGAADTQY

D gene: TRBD2
V gene: TRBV25-1
CDR3 length: 14
J gene: TRBJ2-5
CDR3 protein: ASSPTSGRGQETQY

D gene: .
V gene: TRBV9
CDR3 length: 12
J gene: TRBJ1-5
CDR3 protein: ASSRGSGEQPQH

D gene: .
V gene: TRBV7-9
CDR3 length: 13
J gene: TRBJ2-3
CDR3 protein: ASSLERLGRDTQY

D gene: TRBD1
V gene: TRBV15
CDR3 length: 15
J gene: TRBJ2-2
CDR3 protein: ATSRAPGTGQFGELF

D gene: .
V gene: TRBV5-6
CDR3 length: 15
J gene: TRBJ1-4
CDR3 protein: ASSLGPSTGSNEKLF

D gene: TRBD2
V gene: TRBV4-1
CDR3 length: 15
J gene: TRBJ2-7
CDR3 protein: ASSQVGGFGSSYEQY

D gene: TRBD2
V gene: TRBV7-9
CDR3 length: 13
J gene: TRBJ2-1
CDR3 protein: ASTPSSGGAGEQF